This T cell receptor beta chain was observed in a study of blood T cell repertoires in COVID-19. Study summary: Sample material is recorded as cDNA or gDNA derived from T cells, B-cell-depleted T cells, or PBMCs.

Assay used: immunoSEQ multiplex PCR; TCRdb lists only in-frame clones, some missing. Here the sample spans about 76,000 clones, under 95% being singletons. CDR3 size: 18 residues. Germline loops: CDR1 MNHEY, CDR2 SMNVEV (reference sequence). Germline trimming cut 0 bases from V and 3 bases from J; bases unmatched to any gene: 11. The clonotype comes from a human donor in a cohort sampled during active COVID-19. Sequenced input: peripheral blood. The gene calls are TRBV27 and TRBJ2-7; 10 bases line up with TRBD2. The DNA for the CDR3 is TGTGCCAGCAGTTTATCGTTTCTTAGCGGGAGGCCTAACTACGAGCAGTACTTC. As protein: CASSLSFLSGRPNYEQYF.